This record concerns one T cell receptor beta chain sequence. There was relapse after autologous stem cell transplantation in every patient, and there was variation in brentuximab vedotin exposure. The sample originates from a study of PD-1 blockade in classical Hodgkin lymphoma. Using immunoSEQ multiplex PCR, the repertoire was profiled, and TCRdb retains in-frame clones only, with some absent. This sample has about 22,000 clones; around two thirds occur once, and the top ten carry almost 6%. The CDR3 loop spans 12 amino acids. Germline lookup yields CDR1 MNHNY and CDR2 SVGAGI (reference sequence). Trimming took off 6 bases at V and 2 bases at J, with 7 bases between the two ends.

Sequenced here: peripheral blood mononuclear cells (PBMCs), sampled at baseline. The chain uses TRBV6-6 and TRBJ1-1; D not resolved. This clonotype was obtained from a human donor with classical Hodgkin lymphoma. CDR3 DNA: TGTGCCAGCAGACTCCGTAACACTGAAGCTTTCTTT. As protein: CASRLRNTEAFF.